This is a list of T cell receptor beta chains from one sample in a study of OX40 agonist ivuxolimab in advanced cancers. Repertoires were generated with immunoSEQ multiplex PCR, while TCRdb's copy carries only in-frame clones and drops some. Among some 66,000 clones listed, 77% were seen once. Sequenced material: CD4+ or CD8+ T cells sorted from blood, taken in a trial of the OX40 agonist ivuxolimab. All receptors derive from an adult with an advanced solid tumor such as melanoma, head and neck, liver or kidney cancer. Both conserved end residues are part of each CDR3. The D gene is left open where the match is weak. Part of the rows lack a size; the others show once, few, many or a class for expanded clones.

TRBJ2-3	once	TRBV5-1	16	-	TGCGCCAGCAGCCGATACCGGGGGCTTAGCACAGATACGCAGTATTTT	CASSRYRGLSTDTQYF
TRBJ1-2	once	TRBV28	13	-	TGTGCCAGCACCCCAAGGGGGGCCTATGGCTACACCTTC	CASTPRGAYGYTF
TRBJ1-1	-	TRBV5-1	14	-	TGCGCCAGCAGTGAGGGGGGCGCGAGCACTGAAGCTTTCTTT	CASSEGGASTEAFF
TRBJ2-5	few	TRBV7-2	14	TRBD2	TGTGCCAGCAGCTTAGATGAGACTAGCGGGAGACAGTACTTC	CASSLDETSGRQYF
TRBJ2-7	-	TRBV11-2	13	TRBD1	TGTGCCAGCAGAAGACAGGGCAGGGACGAGCAGTACTTC	CASRRQGRDEQYF
TRBJ2-7	-	TRBV7-9	15	TRBD2	TGTGCCAGCAGTCGACGGCGGGAGGGGGCCTACGAGCAGTACTTC	CASSRRREGAYEQYF
TRBJ1-4	-	TRBV6-1	15	TRBD1	TGTGCCAGCAGTTCCCCCGGGACAGGGAGCGAAAAACTGTTTTTT	CASSSPGTGSEKLFF
TRBJ1-5	-	TRBV6-1	15	-	TGTGCCAGCAGTCACGGGATCCTCCCTAATCAGCCCCAGCATTTT	CASSHGILPNQPQHF
TRBJ1-4	once	TRBV9	15	TRBD1	TGTGCCAGCAGCGCCGGGACAGGCCCCAATGAAAAACTGTTTTTT	CASSAGTGPNEKLFF
TRBJ2-5	-	TRBV19	16	TRBD2	TGTGCCAGTAGTACCCTACTAGCGGGAGCCCGGGAGACCCAGTACTTC	CASSTLLAGARETQYF
TRBJ2-5	-	TRBV2	13	TRBD1	TGTGCCAGCACGACAGGGGAAGTCGAGACCCAGTACTTC	CASTTGEVETQYF
TRBJ2-3	-	TRBV6-5	16	-	TGTGCCAGCAGTTACTTTGCGGGGCGCGGGGCAGATACGCAGTATTTT	CASSYFAGRGADTQYF
TRBJ2-1	-	TRBV25-1	14	-	TGTGCCAGCGGCCATCCCAGCTCCTACAATGAGCAGTTCTTC	CASGHPSSYNEQFF
TRBJ2-3	-	TRBV29-1	11	-	TGCAGCGTCGAGGACACAGATACGCAGTATTTT	CSVEDTDTQYF
TRBJ2-7	-	TRBV6-1	13	TRBD1	TGTGCCAGCAAGGGGACAGACTTCTACGAGCAGTACTTC	CASKGTDFYEQYF
TRBJ2-7	few	TRBV7-8	16	TRBD2	TGTGCCAGCAGCTTAGCGGAGGCTAGCGGGACCTACGAGCAGTACTTC	CASSLAEASGTYEQYF
TRBJ2-1	-	TRBV14	15	-	TGTGCCAGCAGTCCTTTAGGGGGGGCCTACAATGAGCAGTTCTTC	CASSPLGGAYNEQFF
TRBJ2-5	-	TRBV5-6	13	-	TGTGCCAGCAGCTTGGTGTCTGGGGAGACCCAGTACTTC	CASSLVSGETQYF
TRBJ2-1	few	TRBV5-4	13	-	TGTGCCAGCAGCTTGGGGGGGGCCGATGAGCAGTTCTTC	CASSLGGADEQFF
TRBJ1-2	-	TRBV6-4	14	-	TGTGCCAGCAGTGACACTTCGGGGGCCTATGGCTACACCTTC	CASSDTSGAYGYTF
TRBJ1-2	-	TRBV5-1	13	TRBD1	TGCGCCAGCAGCTTGCGGGACAGGGCTGGCTACACCTTC	CASSLRDRAGYTF